These 15 T cell receptor beta chains originate from one sample sequenced in a study of T cells in Graves' hyperthyroidism and ophthalmopathy. Amplified TCR beta CDR3 regions derived from RNA transcripts. The TCR CDR3 first-round RT-PCR relied on the HTBI primer set. Using its own MiXCR run on the multiplex PCR reads, TCRdb lists one record per CDR3 protein. Of around 280,000 distinct CDR3 sequences listed, about an eighth are singletons. Source material: blood. All receptors derive from a woman between 40 and 50 years old with Graves' hyperthyroidism.

Remarks on this clonotype: The CDR3 carries no conserved terminal phenylalanine or tryptophan, so it likely arises from a read error. CDR3 nucleotide sequence: TGCGCCAGCAGCCAAGAAACCACAGGCGGGACTGAAGCTTTCCTT. Encoded protein: CASSQETTGGTEAFL. The V call is TRBV4-1, the J call TRBJ1-1; D might be TRBD1 (5 bases). This CDR3 spans 15 amino acids. Germline V gene sequence: CDR1 MGHRA, CDR2 YSYEKL. V was shortened by 0 bases and J by 5 bases, with 13 bases between the two germline ends.

This clonotype occurred many times. This rearrangement joins TRBV2 to TRBJ2-7; the match to TRBD1 covers 9 bases. The CDR3 length is 14 residues. CDR1 and CDR2 from the germline V gene are SNHLY and FYNNEI. V shed 6 bases and J 1 base; nucleotides not matched to a gene: 4. CDR3 coding DNA: TGTGCCAGCAGCCGGACAGGGGCTTCCTACGAGCAGTACTTC. Its translation: CASSRTGASYEQYF.

This clonotype has just a few counts. The chain uses TRBV2 and TRBJ1-6, with TRBD1 as a possible D gene (6 bases). The CDR3 runs to 14 residues. Trimming took off 5 bases at V and 10 bases at J, with 15 bases between the two ends. Germline CDR1 and CDR2: SNHLY and FYNNEI. The CDR3 nucleotides are TGTGCCAGCAGTCCTCGGCAGGGGAGGTCACCCCTCCACTTT. Amino acid sequence: CASSPRQGRSPLHF.

This clonotype was picked up many times. At one end, the junction sequence differs from germline, possibly due to a read error. The rearrangement uses TRBV14 and TRBJ2-1; D ambiguous. This CDR3 is built from 14 residues. CDR1 is SGHDN and CDR2 is FVKESK in the germline V gene. CDR3 loop: CASSQQNSHNEQFF. The CDR3 DNA reads TGTGCCAGCAGCCAACAAAACTCCCACAATGAGCAGTTCTTC.

The chain joins TRBV5-1 to TRBJ1-4, with D unresolved. V gave up 4 bases and J gave up 3 bases, with 13 bases separating them. The CDR3 loop spans 15 amino acids. The germline V gene has CDR1 SGHRS and CDR2 YFSETQ. CDR3 sequence (DNA): TGCGCCAGCAGCCTAGACCGCACCTCTAATGAAAAACTGTTTTTT. It codes for CASSLDRTSNEKLFF.

A note on this clonotype: This may be a read error: a much more frequent sequence differs by one nucleotide. The chain's CDR3 is CASSERESQHNEQLF. The CDR3 DNA follows: TGTGCCAGCAGTGAGAGAGAATCCCAACACAATGAGCAGCTCTTC. V and J are TRBV2 and TRBJ2-1; unclear D gene. This CDR3 has 15 amino acids. Looked up from germline, CDR1 is SNHLY and CDR2 is FYNNEI.

CDR3 protein: CASSLQDWETQYF. In DNA form, the CDR3 reads TGTGCCAGCAGCTTACAGGACTGGGAGACCCAGTACTTC. The chain recombines TRBV2 with TRBJ2-5, with D possibly called TRBD1 or TRBD2 (5 bases each). Germline lookup yields CDR1 SNHLY and CDR2 FYNNEI. Trimming shortened V by 6 bases and J by 5 bases, and 13 bases separated the two germline ends. This CDR3 contains 13 residues.

This clonotype came up once. Germline is not matched at one junction end, which may reflect a read error. In DNA, the CDR3 is TGTGCCCGCAGTTTAAGGGATACGCAGTATTTT. Amino acids: CARSLRDTQYF. The J gene is TRBJ2-3, the V gene TRBV12-3 or TRBV12-4, with no clear D. The CDR3 has 11 residues.

The V gene is TRBV7-8, the J gene TRBJ1-5, with D possibly matching TRBD1 (5 bases). Germline CDR1 SGHVS, CDR2 FQNEAQ. This CDR3 region has 15 residues. The V gene lost 10 bases and the J gene lost 1 base, with 17 bases spanning the gap. The CDR3 spells CATEYGGRSNQPQHF. CDR3 DNA sequence: TGTGCCACGGAATATGGGGGACGGAGCAATCAGCCCCAGCATTTT.

This clonotype was seen repeatedly, ten times or more. The rearrangement joins TRBV2 to TRBJ2-1; D uncertain. With 4 bases removed from V and 4 bases from J, the gap between germline ends came to 8 bases. The CDR3 has 13 amino acids. The germline CDR1 and CDR2 sequences are SNHLY and FYNNEI. CDR3 sequence: CASSVDEYNEQFF. DNA for the CDR3: TGTGCCAGCAGTGTTGATGAATACAATGAGCAGTTCTTC.

This clonotype showed up just a few times. CDR3 loop: CASSIRQSLNPIYF. For the CDR3, the DNA is TGTGCCAGTAGTATCCGACAGTCCCTAAATCCCATATATTTT. This chain connects TRBV19 to TRBJ1-3; D is possibly TRBD1 (5 bases). Between the trimmed V and J ends, which lost 3 bases and 11 bases, there was a span of 17 bases. This CDR3 has 14 residues. Germline-derived CDR1 and CDR2 are LNHDA and SQIVND (reference sequence).

The V and J genes are TRBV7-9 and TRBJ2-6; 8 bases line up with TRBD1. The germline V gene encodes CDR1 SEHNR and CDR2 FQNEAQ (reference sequence). The V segment lost 8 bases and the J segment 1 base; nucleotides outside the gene matches: 7. The CDR3 runs to 16 residues. CDR3: CASGRTGRSGANVLTF. The CDR3 DNA reads TGTGCCAGCGGACGGACAGGGAGGTCTGGGGCCAACGTCCTGACTTTC.

This clonotype was observed at least ten times. The V gene is TRBV12-3 or TRBV12-4, the J gene TRBJ2-3; D unresolved. V was clipped by 7 bases and J by 0 bases, with 8 bases between them. The CDR3 consists of 13 residues. The CDR3 DNA reads TGTGCCAGCACCTTGGACAGCACAGATACGCAGTATTTT. Translating gives CASTLDSTDTQYF.

This clonotype came up a few times. The chain combines TRBV20-1 with TRBJ2-3, with D uncertain. This CDR3 has 17 amino acids. Germline V lookup: CDR1 DFQATT, CDR2 SNEGSKA (reference sequence). V gave up 5 bases and J gave up 0 bases, with 21 bases separating them. DNA of the CDR3: TGCAGTGCTCTCCCCTTAAGGGCGAGTACTAGCACAGATACGCAGTATTTT. It is translated as CSALPLRASTSTDTQYF.

This clonotype was counted only a few times. The gene calls are TRBV7-2 and TRBJ2-2; D is ambiguous. CDR1 is SGHTA and CDR2 is FQGNSA in the germline V gene. The germline V and J ends were trimmed by 5 bases and 1 base, with 11 bases remaining between them. This CDR3 spans 15 amino acids. CDR3 in amino acids: CASSAIYKNTGELFF. The CDR3 DNA reads TGTGCCAGCAGCGCTATCTACAAGAACACCGGGGAGCTGTTTTTT.